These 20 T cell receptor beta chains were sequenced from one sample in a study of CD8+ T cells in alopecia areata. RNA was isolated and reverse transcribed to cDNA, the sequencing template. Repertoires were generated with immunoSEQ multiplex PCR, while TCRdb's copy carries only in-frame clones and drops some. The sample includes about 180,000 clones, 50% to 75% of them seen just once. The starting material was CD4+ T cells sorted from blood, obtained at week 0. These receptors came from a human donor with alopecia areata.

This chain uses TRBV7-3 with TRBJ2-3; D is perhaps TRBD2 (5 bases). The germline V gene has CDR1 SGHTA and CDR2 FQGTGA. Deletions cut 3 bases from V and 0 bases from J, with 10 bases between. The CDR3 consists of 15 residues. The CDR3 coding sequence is TGTGCCAGCAGCTTGAACGGAGGTAGCACAGATACGCAGTATTTT. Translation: CASSLNGGSTDTQYF.

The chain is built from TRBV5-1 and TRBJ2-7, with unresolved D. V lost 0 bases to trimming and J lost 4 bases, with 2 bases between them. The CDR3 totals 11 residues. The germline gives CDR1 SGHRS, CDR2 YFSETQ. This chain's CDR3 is CASSLEYEQYF. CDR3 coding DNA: TGCGCCAGCAGCTTGGAATACGAGCAGTACTTC.

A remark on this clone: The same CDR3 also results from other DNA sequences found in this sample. CDR3 DNA: TGCGCCAGCAGCTTAGGCGGAATGAACACTGAAGCTTTCTTT. This sequence encodes CASSLGGMNTEAFF. The chain has TRBV5-1 and TRBJ1-1; D gene ambiguous. Trimming stripped 2 bases from V and 0 bases from J, with 8 bases between. Per the germline V gene, CDR1 is SGHRS and CDR2 is YFSETQ. This CDR3 has 14 residues.

The CDR3 nucleotides are TGTGCCAGCAGTTATAGGGGAGAAGCTCCCCTCCACTTT. Translation: CASSYRGEAPLHF. The V gene is TRBV6-5, the J gene TRBJ1-6; tentative D call: TRBD1 (5 bases). This CDR3 has 13 amino acids. The V end was cut by 3 bases, the J end by 13 bases, with 13 bases between. Germline values: CDR1 MNHEY, CDR2 SVGAGI.

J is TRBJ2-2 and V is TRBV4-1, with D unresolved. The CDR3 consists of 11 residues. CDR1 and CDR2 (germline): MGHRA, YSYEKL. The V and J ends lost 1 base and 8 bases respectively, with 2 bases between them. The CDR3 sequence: CASSQGGELFF. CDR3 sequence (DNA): TGCGCCAGCAGCCAAGGAGGGGAGCTGTTTTTT.

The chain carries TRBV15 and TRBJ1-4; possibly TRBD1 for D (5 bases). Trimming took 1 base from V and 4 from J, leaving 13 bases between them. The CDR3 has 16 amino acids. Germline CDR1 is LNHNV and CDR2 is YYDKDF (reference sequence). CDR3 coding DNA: TGTGCCACCAGCAGAGGAACCGGGGGACGTAATGAAAAACTGTTTTTT. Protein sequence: CATSRGTGGRNEKLFF.

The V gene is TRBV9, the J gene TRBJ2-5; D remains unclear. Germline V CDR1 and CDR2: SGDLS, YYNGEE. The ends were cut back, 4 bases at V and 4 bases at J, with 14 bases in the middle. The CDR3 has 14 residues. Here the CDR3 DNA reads TGTGCCAGCAGCCCACCCCCAAATGGAGAGACCCAGTACTTC. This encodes CASSPPPNGETQYF.

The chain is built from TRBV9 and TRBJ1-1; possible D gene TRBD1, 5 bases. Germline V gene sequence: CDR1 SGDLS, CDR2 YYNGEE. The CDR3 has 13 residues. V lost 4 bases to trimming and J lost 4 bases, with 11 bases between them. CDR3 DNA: TGTGCCAGCAGCCCCAGGGTTCCCACTGAAGCTTTCTTT. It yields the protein CASSPRVPTEAFF.

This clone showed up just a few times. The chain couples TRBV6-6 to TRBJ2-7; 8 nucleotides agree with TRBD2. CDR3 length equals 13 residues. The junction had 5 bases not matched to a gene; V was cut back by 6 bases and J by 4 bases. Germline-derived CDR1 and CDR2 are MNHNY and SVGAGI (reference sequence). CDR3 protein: CASSPGGLYEQYF. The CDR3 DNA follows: TGTGCCAGCAGCCCGGGGGGGCTGTACGAGCAGTACTTC.

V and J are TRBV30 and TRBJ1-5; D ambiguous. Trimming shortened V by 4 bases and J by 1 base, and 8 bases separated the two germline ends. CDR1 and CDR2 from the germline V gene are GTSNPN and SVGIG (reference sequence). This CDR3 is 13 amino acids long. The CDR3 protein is CAWNLGSNQPQHF. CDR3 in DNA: TGTGCCTGGAACCTAGGGAGCAATCAGCCCCAGCATTTT.

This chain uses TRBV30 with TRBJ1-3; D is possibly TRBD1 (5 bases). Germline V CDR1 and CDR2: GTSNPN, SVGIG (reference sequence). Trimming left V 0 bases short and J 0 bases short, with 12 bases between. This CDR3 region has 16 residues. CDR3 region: CAWSVRGRDSGNTIYF. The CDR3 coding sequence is TGTGCCTGGAGTGTAAGGGGACGGGACTCTGGAAACACCATATATTTT.

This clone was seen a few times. CDR3 sequence: CAWSVSSYGYTF. Written as DNA, the CDR3 is TGTGCCTGGAGTGTTTCCAGCTATGGCTACACCTTC. The chain couples TRBV30 to TRBJ1-2, with D unresolved. Between the trimmed V and J ends, which lost 0 bases and 4 bases, there was a span of 6 bases. This CDR3 has 12 amino acids. Germline CDR1 and CDR2: GTSNPN and SVGIG (reference sequence).

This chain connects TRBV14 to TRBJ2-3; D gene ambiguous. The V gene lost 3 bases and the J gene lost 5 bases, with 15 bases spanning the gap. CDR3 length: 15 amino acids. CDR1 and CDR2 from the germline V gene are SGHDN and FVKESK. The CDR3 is CASSQTDIPRDTQYF. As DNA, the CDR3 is TGTGCCAGCAGCCAGACCGACATCCCCCGAGATACGCAGTATTTT.

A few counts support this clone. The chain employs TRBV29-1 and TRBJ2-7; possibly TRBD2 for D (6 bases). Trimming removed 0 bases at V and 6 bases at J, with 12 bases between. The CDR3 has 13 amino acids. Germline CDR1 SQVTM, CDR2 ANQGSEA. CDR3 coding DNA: TGCAGCGTTGAAGACGGGGGTGGGTTCGAGCAGTACTTC. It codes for CSVEDGGGFEQYF.

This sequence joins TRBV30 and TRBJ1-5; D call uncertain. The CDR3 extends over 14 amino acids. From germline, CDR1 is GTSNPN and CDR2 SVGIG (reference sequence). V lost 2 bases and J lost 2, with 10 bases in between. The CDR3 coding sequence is TGTGCCTGGAGTTCGATAGACGGCAATCAGCCCCAGCATTTT. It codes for CAWSSIDGNQPQHF.

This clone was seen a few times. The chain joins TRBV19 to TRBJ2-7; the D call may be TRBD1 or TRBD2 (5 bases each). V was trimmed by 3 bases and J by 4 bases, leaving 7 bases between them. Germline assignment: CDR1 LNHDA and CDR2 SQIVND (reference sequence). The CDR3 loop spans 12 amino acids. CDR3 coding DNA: TGTGCCAGTAGTATGGGGGTGTACGAGCAGTACTTC. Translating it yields CASSMGVYEQYF.

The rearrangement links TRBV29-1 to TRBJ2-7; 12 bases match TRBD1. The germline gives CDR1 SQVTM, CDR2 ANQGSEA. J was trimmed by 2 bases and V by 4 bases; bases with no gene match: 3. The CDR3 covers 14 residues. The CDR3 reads CSVAGQGATYEQYF. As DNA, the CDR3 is TGCAGCGTTGCGGGACAGGGGGCGACCTACGAGCAGTACTTC.

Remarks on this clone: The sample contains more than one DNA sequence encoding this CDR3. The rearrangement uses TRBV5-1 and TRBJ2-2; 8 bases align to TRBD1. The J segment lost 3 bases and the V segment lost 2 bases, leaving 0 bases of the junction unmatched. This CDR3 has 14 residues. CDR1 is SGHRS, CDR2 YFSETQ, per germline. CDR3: CASSLQGDTGELFF. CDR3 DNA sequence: TGCGCCAGCAGCTTACAGGGGGACACCGGGGAGCTGTTTTTT. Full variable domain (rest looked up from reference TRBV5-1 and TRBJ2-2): KAGVTQTPRYLIKTRGQQVTLSCSPISGHRSVSWYQQTPGQGLQFLFEYFSETQRNKGNFPGRFSGRQFSNSRSEMNVSTLELGDSALYLCASSLQGDTGELFFGEGSRLTVL.

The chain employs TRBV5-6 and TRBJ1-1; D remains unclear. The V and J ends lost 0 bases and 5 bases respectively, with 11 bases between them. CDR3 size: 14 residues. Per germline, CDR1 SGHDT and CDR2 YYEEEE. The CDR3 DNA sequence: TGTGCCAGCAGCTTGGGTGCGCGGGGAACTGAAGCTTTCTTT. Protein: CASSLGARGTEAFF.

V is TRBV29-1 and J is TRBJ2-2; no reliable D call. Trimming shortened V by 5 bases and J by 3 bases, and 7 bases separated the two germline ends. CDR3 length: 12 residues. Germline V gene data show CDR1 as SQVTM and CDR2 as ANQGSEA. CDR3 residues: CSVHVDTGELFF. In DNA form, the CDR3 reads TGCAGCGTTCATGTGGACACCGGGGAGCTGTTTTTT.